This TCR beta chain is drawn from a study of neurological immune-mediated disorders. V was pared by 5 bases and J by 4 bases, with 21 bases between. The germline gives CDR1 SGDLS, CDR2 YYNGEE. The CDR3 length is 16 residues. This clonotype has ten or more counts. As for the cDNA, it was generated by 5'RACE with 10-nucleotide random UMIs. TCRdb recomputed calls from the 5' RACE reads with MiXCR, one row per CDR3 protein. Among 55,000 or so distinct CDR3 sequences listed, 4% to 5.5% were seen once. The rearrangement uses TRBV9 and TRBJ2-5; TRBD2 might be the D (6 bases). Specimen: PBMCs. The TCR comes from a man in his fifties or sixties with multiple sclerosis. CDR3 loop: CASSEYPGAQGETQYF. The CDR3 bases are TGTGCCAGCAGTGAATACCCGGGAGCCCAGGGAGAGACCCAGTACTTC.